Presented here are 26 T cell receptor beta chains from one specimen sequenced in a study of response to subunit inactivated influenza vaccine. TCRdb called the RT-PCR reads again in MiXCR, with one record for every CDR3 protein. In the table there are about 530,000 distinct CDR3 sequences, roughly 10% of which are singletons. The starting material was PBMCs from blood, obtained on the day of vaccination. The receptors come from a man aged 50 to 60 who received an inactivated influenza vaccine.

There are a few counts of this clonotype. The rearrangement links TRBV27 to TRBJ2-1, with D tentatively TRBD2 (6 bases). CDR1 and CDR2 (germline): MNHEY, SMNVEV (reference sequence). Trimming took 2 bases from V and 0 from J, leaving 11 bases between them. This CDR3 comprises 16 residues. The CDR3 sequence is CASSLKGLSSYNEQFF. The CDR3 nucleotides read TGTGCCAGCAGTTTAAAGGGACTGAGCTCCTACAATGAGCAGTTCTTC.

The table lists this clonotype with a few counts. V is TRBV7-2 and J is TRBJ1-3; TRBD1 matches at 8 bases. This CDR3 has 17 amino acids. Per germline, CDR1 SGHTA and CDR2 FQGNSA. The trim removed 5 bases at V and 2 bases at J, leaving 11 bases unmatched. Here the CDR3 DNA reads TGTGCCAGCAGCCCACTCTATGCAGGGGGCACTGGAAACACCATATATTTT. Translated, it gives CASSPLYAGGTGNTIYF.

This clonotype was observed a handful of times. CDR3 in amino acids: CASSQGASGGVTSYEQYF. The CDR3 DNA sequence: TGCGCCAGCAGCCAAGGAGCTAGCGGGGGGGTTACCTCCTACGAGCAGTACTTC. This chain joins TRBV4-3 and TRBJ2-7, with 12 bases aligning to TRBD2. Per the germline V gene, CDR1 is LGHNA and CDR2 is YSLEER. The CDR3 runs 18 residues. V was pared by 1 base and J by 0 bases, with 7 bases of the junction left unmatched.

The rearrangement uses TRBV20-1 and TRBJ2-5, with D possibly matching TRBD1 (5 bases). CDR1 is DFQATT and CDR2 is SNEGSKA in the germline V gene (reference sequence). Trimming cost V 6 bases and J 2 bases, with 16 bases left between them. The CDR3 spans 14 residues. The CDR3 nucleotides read TGCAGTGCCCCGATGGCAGGGCGGCAAGAGACCCAGTACTTC. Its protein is CSAPMAGRQETQYF.

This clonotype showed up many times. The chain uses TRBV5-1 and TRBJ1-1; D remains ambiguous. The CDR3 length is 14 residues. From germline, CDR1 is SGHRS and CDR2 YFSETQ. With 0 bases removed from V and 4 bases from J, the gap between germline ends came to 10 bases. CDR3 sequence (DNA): TGCGCCAGCAGCTTGGAAGGGCTCTTCACTGAAGCTTTCTTT. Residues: CASSLEGLFTEAFF.

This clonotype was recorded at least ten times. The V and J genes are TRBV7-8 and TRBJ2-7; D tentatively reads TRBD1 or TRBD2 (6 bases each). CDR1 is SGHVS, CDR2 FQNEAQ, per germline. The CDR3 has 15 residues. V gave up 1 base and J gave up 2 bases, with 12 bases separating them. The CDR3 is CASSLVGGGTYEQYF. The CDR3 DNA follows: TGTGCCAGCAGCTTAGTTGGAGGGGGAACCTACGAGCAGTACTTC.

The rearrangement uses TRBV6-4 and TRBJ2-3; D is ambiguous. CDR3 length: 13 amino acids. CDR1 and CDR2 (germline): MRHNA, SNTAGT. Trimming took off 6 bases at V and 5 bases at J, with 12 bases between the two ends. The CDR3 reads CASRQEAGDTQYF. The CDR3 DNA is TGTGCCAGCAGACAAGAAGCCGGAGATACGCAGTATTTT.

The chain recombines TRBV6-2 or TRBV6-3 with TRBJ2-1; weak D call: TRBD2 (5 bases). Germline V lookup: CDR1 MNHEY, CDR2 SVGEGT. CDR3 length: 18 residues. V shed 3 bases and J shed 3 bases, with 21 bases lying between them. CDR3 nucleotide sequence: TGTGCCAGCAGTTATGGGTGGCGAGAGGGCAGGTTCTACAATGAGCAGTTCTTC. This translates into CASSYGWREGRFYNEQFF.

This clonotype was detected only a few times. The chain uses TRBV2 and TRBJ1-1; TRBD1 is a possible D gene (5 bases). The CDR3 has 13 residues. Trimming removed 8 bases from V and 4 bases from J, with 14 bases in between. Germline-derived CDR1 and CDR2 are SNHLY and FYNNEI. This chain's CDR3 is CASGKGRATEAFF. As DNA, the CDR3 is TGTGCCAGCGGGAAGGGGAGAGCCACTGAAGCTTTCTTT.

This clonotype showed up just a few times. The DNA for the CDR3 is TGTGCCAGCGGATATAGCGGGAGGTCGGTCAATGAGCAGTTCTTC. Encoded protein: CASGYSGRSVNEQFF. The chain employs TRBV9 and TRBJ2-1; the match to TRBD2 covers 10 bases. The CDR3 runs to 15 residues. The germline V gene has CDR1 SGDLS and CDR2 YYNGEE. The V gene end was trimmed by 7 bases and the J gene end by 6 bases; junction bases not matched to a gene: 10.

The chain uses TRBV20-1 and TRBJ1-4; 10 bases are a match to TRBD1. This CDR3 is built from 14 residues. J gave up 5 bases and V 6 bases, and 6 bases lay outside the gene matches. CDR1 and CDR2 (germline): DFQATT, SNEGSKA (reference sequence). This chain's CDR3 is CSASPGQGNEKLFF. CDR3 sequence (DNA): TGCAGTGCCAGTCCGGGACAGGGGAATGAAAAACTGTTTTTT.

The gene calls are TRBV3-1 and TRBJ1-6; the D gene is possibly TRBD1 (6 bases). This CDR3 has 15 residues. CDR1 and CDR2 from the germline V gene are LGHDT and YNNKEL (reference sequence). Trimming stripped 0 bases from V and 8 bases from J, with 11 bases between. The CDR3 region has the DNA TGTGCCAGCAGCCAAGATCGGGGGGCGCATTCACCCCTCCACTTT. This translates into CASSQDRGAHSPLHF.

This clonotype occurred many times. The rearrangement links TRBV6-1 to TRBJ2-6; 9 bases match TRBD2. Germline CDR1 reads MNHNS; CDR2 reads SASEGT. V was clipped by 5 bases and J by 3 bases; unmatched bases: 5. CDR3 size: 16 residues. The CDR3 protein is CASSMASGNGANVLTF. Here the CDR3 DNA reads TGTGCCAGCAGTATGGCTAGCGGGAATGGGGCCAACGTCCTGACTTTC.

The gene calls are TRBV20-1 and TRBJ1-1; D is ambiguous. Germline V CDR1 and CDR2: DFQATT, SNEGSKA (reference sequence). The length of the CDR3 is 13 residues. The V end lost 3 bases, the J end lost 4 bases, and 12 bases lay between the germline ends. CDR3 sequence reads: CSARGSFGTEAFF. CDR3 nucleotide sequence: TGCAGTGCTAGGGGCAGTTTTGGCACTGAAGCTTTCTTT.

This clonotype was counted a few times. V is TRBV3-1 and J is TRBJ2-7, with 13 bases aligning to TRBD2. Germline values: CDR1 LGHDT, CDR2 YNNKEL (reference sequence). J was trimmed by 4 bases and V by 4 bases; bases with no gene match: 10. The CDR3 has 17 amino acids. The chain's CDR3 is CASSPSPGLAGEYEQYF. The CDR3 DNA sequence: TGTGCCAGCAGCCCCTCACCAGGACTAGCGGGGGAGTACGAGCAGTACTTC.

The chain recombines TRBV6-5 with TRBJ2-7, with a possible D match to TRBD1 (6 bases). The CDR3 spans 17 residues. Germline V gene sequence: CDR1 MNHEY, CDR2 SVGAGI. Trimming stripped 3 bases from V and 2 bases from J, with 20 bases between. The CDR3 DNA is TGTGCCAGCAGTTATGGGTTTGACACCCAGGGGCCCTACGAGCAGTACTTC. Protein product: CASSYGFDTQGPYEQYF.

This CDR3 is CASSHSGQGNYGYTF. The CDR3 nucleotides are TGTGCCAGCAGCCATTCGGGACAGGGTAACTATGGCTACACCTTC. V is TRBV5-5 and J is TRBJ1-2; 9 bases are shared with TRBD1. This CDR3 comprises 15 residues. Per germline, CDR1 SGHKS and CDR2 YYEKEE (reference sequence). Trimming removed 4 bases from V and 1 base from J; junction bases left unmatched: 5.

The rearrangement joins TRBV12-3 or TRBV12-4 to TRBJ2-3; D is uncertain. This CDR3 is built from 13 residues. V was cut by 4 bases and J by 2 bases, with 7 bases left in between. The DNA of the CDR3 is TGTGCCAGCAGTTGGGGTCCCACAGATACGCAGTATTTT. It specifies CASSWGPTDTQYF.

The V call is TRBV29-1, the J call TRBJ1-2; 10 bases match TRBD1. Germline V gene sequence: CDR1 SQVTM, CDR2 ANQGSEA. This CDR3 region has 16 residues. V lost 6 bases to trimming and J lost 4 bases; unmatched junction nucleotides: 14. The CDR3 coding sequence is TGCAGCGTCGCAACCGGGACAGGGGAAAGAGGCTATGGCTACACCTTC. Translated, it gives CSVATGTGERGYGYTF.

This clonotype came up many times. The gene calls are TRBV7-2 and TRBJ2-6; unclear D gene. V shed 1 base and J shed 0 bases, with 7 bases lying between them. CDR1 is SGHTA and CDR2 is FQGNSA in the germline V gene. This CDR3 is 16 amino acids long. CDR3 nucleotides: TGTGCCAGCAGCTTAGTTTCAGGCTCTGGGGCCAACGTCCTGACTTTC. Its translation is CASSLVSGSGANVLTF.

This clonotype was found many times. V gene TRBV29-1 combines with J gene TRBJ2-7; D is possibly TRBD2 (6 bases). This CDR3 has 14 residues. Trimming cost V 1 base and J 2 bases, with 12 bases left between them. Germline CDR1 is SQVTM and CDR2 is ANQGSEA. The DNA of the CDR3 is TGCAGCGTTGAAGGCGGGGTAGACCCCTACGAGCAGTACTTC. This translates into CSVEGGVDPYEQYF.

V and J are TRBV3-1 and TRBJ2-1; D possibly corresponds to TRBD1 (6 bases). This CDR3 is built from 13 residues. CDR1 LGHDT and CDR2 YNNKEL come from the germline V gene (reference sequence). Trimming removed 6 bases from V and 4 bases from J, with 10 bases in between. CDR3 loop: CASRETGYNEQFF. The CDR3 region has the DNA TGTGCCAGCAGAGAGACAGGATACAATGAGCAGTTCTTC.

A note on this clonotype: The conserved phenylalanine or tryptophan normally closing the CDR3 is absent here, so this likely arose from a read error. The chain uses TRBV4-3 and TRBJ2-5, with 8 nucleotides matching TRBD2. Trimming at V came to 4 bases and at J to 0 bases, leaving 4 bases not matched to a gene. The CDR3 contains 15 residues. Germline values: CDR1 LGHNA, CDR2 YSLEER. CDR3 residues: CASSPGGGYQETQYL. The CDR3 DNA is TGCGCCAGCAGCCCCGGGGGGGGCTACCAAGAGACCCAGTACCTC.

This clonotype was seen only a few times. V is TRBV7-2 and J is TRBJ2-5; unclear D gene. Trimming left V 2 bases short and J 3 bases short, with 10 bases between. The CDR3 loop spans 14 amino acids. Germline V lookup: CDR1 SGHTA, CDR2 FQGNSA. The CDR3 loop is CASSLFSLKETQYF. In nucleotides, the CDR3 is TGTGCCAGCAGCTTATTTTCCCTGAAAGAGACCCAGTACTTC.

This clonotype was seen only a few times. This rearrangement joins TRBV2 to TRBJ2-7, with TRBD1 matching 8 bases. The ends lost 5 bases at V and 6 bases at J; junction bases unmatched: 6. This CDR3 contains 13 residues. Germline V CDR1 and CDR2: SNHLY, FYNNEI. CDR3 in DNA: TGTGCCAGCAGTAGGGACAGGAGCTTCGAGCAGTACTTC. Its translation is CASSRDRSFEQYF. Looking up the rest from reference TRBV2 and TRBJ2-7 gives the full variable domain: EPEVTQTPSHQVTQMGQEVILRCVPISNHLYFYWYRQILGQKVEFLVSFYNNEISEKSEIFDDQFSVERPDGSNFTLKIRSTKLEDSAMYFCASSRDRSFEQYFGPGTRLTVT.

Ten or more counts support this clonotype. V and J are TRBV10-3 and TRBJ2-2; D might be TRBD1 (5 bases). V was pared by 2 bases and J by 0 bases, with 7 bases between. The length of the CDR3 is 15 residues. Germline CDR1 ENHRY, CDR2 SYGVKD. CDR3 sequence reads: CAISEDSPNTGELFF. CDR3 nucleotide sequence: TGTGCCATCAGTGAGGACAGTCCGAACACCGGGGAGCTGTTTTTT.